This entry describes one TCR beta chain. These data belong to a study of blood T cell repertoires in COVID-19. As for the study in general: Material from acute and convalescent COVID-19 was sourced from the United States, Italy and Spain. The cDNA or gDNA used as material had been derived from T cells, B-cell-depleted T cells, or PBMCs.

Unmatched junction bases numbered 9, after V lost 5 bases and J lost 8 bases. The CDR3 is made up of 14 amino acids. CDR1 and CDR2 (germline): LNHDA, SQIVND (reference sequence). In the original analysis: Cell counts per sample came from amplifying reference gene primers. This table comes from immunoSEQ multiplex PCR, and its TCRdb copy is limited to in-frame clones, with some not included. V and J calls and clone size are as listed in that table; D and trimming were resolved from the DNA. The sample has about 200,000 clones, more than 85% seen once; the top ten hold roughly 3%. This receptor was obtained from a man aged 55 to 70 with acute or convalescent COVID-19. Sequences were obtained from peripheral blood. This chain joins TRBV19 and TRBJ2-1; 7 bases line up with TRBD2. The CDR3 DNA reads TGTGCCAGTAGTCCCCAGGGAGGGGCGTATGAGCAGTTCTTC. Its translation is CASSPQGGAYEQFF.